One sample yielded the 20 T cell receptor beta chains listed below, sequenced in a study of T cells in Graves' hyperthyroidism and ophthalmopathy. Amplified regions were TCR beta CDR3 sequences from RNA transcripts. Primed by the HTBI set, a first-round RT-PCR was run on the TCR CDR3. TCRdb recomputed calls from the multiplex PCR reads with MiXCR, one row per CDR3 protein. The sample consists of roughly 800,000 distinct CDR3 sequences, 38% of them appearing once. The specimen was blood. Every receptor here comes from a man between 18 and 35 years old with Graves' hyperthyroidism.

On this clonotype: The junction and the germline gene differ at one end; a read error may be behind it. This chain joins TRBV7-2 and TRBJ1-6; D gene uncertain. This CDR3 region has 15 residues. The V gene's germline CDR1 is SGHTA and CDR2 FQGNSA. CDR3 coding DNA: TGCGCCAGCAGCCAAGATTGGGCGGGAGGATCACCCCTCCACTTT. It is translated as CASSQDWAGGSPLHF.

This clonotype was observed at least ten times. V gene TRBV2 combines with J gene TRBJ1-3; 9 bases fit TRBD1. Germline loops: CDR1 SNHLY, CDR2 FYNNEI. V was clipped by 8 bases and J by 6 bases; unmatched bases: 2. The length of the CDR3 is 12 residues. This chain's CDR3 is CASRQGVNTIYF. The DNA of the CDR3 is TGTGCCAGCCGACAGGGGGTAAACACCATATATTTT.

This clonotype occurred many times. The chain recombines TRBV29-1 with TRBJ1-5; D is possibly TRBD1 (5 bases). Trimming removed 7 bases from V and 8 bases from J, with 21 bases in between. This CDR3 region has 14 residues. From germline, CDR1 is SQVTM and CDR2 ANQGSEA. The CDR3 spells CSASLRDVIKPQHF. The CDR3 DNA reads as TGCAGCGCCTCACTCCGGGACGTGATTAAGCCCCAGCATTTT.

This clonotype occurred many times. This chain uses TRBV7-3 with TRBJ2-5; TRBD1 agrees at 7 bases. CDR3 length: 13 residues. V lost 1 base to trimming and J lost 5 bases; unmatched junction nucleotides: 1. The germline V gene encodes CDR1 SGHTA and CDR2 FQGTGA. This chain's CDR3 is CASSLIQGETQYF. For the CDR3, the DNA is TGTGCCAGCAGCTTAATACAGGGGGAGACCCAGTACTTC.

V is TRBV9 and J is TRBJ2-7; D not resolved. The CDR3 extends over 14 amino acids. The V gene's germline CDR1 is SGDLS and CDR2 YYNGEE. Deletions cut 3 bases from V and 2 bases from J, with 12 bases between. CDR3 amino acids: CASSAATSPYEQYF. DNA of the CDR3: TGTGCCAGCAGCGCTGCGACAAGCCCCTACGAGCAGTACTTC.

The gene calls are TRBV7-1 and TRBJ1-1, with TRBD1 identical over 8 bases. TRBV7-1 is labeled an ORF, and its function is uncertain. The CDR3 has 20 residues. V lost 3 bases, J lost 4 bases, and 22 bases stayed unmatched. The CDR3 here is CASSSRSFGQGNLQATEAFF. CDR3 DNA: TGTGCCAGCAGCTCTCGAAGCTTTGGACAGGGAAATTTACAGGCCACTGAAGCTTTCTTT.

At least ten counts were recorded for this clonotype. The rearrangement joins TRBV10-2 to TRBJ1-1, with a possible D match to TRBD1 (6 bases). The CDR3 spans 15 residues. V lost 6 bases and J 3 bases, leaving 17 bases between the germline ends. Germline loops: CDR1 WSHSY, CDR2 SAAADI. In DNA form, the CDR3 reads TGCGCCAGCAGACCGACCCGAGGGGGTGACACTGAAGCTTTCTTT. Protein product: CASRPTRGGDTEAFF.

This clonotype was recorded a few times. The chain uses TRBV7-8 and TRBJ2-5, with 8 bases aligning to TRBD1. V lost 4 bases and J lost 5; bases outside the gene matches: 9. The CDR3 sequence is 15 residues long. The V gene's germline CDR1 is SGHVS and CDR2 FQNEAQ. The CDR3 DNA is TGTGCCAGCAGCTCATCCAGGGGGCGCGCGGAGACCCAGTACTTC. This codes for CASSSSRGRAETQYF.

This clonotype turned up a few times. The CDR3 sequence is CASSPLVGNTGELFF. The CDR3 region has the DNA TGTGCCAGCAGCCCCCTTGTGGGTAACACCGGGGAGCTGTTTTTT. The rearrangement joins TRBV9 to TRBJ2-2, with D uncertain. In germline, CDR1 is SGDLS, CDR2 YYNGEE. V lost 4 bases and J 2 bases, leaving 12 bases between the germline ends. The CDR3 consists of 15 residues.

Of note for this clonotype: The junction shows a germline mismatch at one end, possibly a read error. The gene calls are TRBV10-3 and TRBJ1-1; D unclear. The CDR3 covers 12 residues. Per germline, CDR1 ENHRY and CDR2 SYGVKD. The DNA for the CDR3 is TGTGCCAGCAGTCGCGTGGGCGAAAAAGCTTTCTTT. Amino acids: CASSRVGEKAFF.

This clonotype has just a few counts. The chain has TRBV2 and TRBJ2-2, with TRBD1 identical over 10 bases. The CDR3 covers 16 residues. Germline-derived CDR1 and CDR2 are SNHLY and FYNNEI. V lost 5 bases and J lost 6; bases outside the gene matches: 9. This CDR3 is CASSPPGQGSAGELFF. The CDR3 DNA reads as TGTGCCAGCAGTCCCCCGGGACAGGGGTCCGCCGGGGAGCTGTTTTTT. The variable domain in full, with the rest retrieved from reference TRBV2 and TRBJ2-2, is EPEVTQTPSHQVTQMGQEVILRCVPISNHLYFYWYRQILGQKVEFLVSFYNNEISEKSEIFDDQFSVERPDGSNFTLKIRSTKLEDSAMYFCASSPPGQGSAGELFFGEGSRLTVL.

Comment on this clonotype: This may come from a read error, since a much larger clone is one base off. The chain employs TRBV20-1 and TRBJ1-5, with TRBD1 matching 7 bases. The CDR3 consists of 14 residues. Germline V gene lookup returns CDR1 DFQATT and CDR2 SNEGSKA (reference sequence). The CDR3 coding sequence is TGCAGTGCTAGGGATCCGGGACAGCATCAGTCCCAGCATTTT. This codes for CSARDPGQHQSQHF.

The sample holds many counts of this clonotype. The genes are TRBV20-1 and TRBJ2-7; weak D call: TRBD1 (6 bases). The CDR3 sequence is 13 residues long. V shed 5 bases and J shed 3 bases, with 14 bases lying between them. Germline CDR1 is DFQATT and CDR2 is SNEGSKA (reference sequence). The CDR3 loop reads CSACGQTSYEQYF. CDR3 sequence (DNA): TGCAGTGCTTGTGGACAGACCAGCTACGAGCAGTACTTC.

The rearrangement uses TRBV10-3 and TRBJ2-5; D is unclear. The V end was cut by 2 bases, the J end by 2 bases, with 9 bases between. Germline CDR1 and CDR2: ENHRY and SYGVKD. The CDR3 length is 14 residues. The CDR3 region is CAISEMSAQETQYF. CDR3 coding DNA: TGTGCCATCAGTGAGATGTCGGCTCAAGAGACCCAGTACTTC.

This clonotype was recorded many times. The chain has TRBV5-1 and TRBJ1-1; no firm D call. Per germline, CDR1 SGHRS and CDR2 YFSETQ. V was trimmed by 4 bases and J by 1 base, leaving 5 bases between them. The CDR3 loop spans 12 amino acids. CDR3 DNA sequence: TGCGCCAGCAGCACTGAGAACACTGAAGCTTTCTTT. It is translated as CASSTENTEAFF.

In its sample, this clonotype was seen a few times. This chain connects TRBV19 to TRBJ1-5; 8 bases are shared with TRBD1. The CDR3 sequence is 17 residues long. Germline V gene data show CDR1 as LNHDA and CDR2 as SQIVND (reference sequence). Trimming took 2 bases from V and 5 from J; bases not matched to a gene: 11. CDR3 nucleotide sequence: TGTGCCAGTAGTATACTTCCACCCGGACAGGGCCATCAGCCCCAGCATTTT. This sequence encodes CASSILPPGQGHQPQHF.

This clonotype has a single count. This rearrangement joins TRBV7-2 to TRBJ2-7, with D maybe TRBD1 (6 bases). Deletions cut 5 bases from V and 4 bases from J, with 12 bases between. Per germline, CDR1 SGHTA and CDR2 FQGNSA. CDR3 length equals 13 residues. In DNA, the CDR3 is TGTGCCAGCAGCAGAACACAGGGTTACGAGCAGTACTTC. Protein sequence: CASSRTQGYEQYF.

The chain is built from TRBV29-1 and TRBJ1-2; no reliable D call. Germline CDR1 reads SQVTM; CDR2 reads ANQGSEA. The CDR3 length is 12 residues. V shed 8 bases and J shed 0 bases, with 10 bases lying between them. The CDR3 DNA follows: TGCAGCTTGGAAGCGGCTAACTATGGCTACACCTTC. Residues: CSLEAANYGYTF. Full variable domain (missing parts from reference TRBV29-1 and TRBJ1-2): SAVISQKPSRDICQRGTSLTIQCQVDSQVTMMFWYRQQPGQSLTLIATANQGSEATYESGFVIDKFPISRPNLTFSTLTVSNMSPEDSSIYLCSLEAANYGYTFGSGTRLTVV.

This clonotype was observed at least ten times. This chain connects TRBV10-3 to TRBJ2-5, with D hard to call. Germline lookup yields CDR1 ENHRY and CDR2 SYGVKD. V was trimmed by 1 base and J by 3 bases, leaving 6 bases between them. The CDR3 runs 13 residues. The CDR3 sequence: CAISELSKETQYF. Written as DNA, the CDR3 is TGTGCCATCAGTGAGTTGAGCAAAGAGACCCAGTACTTC.

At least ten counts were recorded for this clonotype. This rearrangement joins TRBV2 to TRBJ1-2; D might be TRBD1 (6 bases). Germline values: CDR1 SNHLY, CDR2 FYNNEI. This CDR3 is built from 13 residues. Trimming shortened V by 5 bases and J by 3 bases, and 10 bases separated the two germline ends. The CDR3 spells CASSQGIDYGYTF. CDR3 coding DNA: TGTGCCAGCAGTCAGGGGATAGACTATGGCTACACCTTC.